These 28 T cell receptor beta chains were all obtained from the same sample, sequenced in a study of identical twins. MiXCR, run by TCRdb on the 5' RACE reads, gives a single entry per CDR3 protein. Of about 530,000 distinct CDR3 sequences listed, over 12% are singletons. The data were also submitted as part of a second study, on yellow fever vaccine responses in identical twins.

What was sequenced was CD4+ T cells sorted from blood. These receptors all stem from a woman aged 18-29 years in good health.

This clonotype was recorded a few times. The CDR3 coding sequence is TGTGCCAGCAGCTTGACAGTAGACTATGGCTACACCTTC. This gives the protein CASSLTVDYGYTF. The chain uses TRBV7-2 and TRBJ1-2; D perhaps matches TRBD1 (5 bases). Germline V gene data show CDR1 as SGHTA and CDR2 as FQGNSA. The CDR3 has 13 amino acids. Trimming left V 3 bases short and J 3 bases short, with 8 bases between.

This chain connects TRBV24-1 to TRBJ2-1, with 10 bases that match TRBD2. V lost 7 bases and J lost 7; bases outside the gene matches: 6. The CDR3 covers 14 residues. CDR1 is KGHDR and CDR2 is SFDVKD in the germline V gene. In nucleotides, the CDR3 is TGTGCCACCAGGGGAAGCGGGAGGGTGAATGAGCAGTTCTTC. Its translation is CATRGSGRVNEQFF.

The genes are TRBV20-1 and TRBJ2-7, with 7 bases matching TRBD2. This CDR3 is 14 amino acids long. With 4 bases clipped from V and 3 bases from J, the junction kept 9 bases outside the gene matches. Germline-derived CDR1 and CDR2 are DFQATT and SNEGSKA (reference sequence). This CDR3 is CSATGGRAVYEQYF. The CDR3 nucleotides read TGCAGTGCTACCGGAGGGAGGGCGGTCTACGAGCAGTACTTC.

Only a few counts were recorded for this clonotype. CDR3 nucleotide sequence: TGTGCCAGCGGGGGTAGCAATGAGCAGTTCTTC. Encoded protein: CASGGSNEQFF. The rearrangement uses TRBV2 and TRBJ2-1, with D perhaps given as TRBD1 or TRBD2 (5 bases each). V was clipped by 8 bases and J by 6 bases, with 8 bases between them. The V gene's germline CDR1 is SNHLY and CDR2 FYNNEI. The CDR3 runs to 11 residues.

The V call is TRBV5-1, the J call TRBJ2-1; D is perhaps TRBD1 or TRBD2 (5 bases each). CDR1 is SGHRS, CDR2 YFSETQ, per germline. The length of the CDR3 is 16 residues. V lost 3 bases and J 6 bases, leaving 19 bases between the germline ends. This CDR3 reads CASSSGLVRGTNEQFF. The DNA for the CDR3 is TGCGCCAGCAGCTCGGGGCTAGTGAGAGGGACCAATGAGCAGTTCTTC.

The genes are TRBV12-3 or TRBV12-4 and TRBJ2-1; 9 bases fit TRBD2. V lost 4 bases, J lost 15 bases, and 10 bases stayed unmatched. The length of the CDR3 is 13 residues. The CDR3 spells CASSSGGGAFPFF. The CDR3 coding sequence is TGTGCCAGCAGTTCTGGCGGGGGGGCCTTTCCGTTCTTC.

This rearrangement joins TRBV12-3 or TRBV12-4 to TRBJ2-5, with D possibly matching TRBD2 (5 bases). The CDR3 is 14 amino acids. Trimming cost V 5 bases and J 5 bases, with 15 bases left between them. The CDR3: CASSDTEGDETQYF. The CDR3 coding sequence is TGTGCCAGCAGTGATACCGAGGGTGACGAGACCCAGTACTTC.

This clonotype was seen a single time. The rearrangement uses TRBV20-1 and TRBJ1-5; no clear D. There are 13 residues in the CDR3. The ends were cut back, 6 bases at V and 9 bases at J, with 18 bases in the middle. Germline CDR1 and CDR2: DFQATT and SNEGSKA (reference sequence). The DNA of the CDR3 is TGCAGTGCCCGCCTGGTGCTCGGGCTGCCCCAGCATTTT. It yields the protein CSARLVLGLPQHF.

CDR3 residues: CASSPRIAGGEETQYF. CDR3 bases: TGCGCCAGCAGCCCCCGGATAGCGGGGGGTGAAGAGACCCAGTACTTC. This chain uses TRBV5-1 with TRBJ2-5, with 10 bases lining up with TRBD2. Trimming removed 4 bases from V and 3 bases from J; junction bases left unmatched: 9. CDR1 and CDR2 (germline): SGHRS, YFSETQ. This CDR3 has 16 amino acids. Full variable domain (remainder filled in from reference TRBV5-1 and TRBJ2-5): KAGVTQTPRYLIKTRGQQVTLSCSPISGHRSVSWYQQTPGQGLQFLFEYFSETQRNKGNFPGRFSGRQFSNSRSEMNVSTLELGDSALYLCASSPRIAGGEETQYFGPGTRLLVL.

This clonotype was detected only a few times. This chain uses TRBV27 with TRBJ2-7; TRBD2 aligns across 9 bases. The ends lost 6 bases at V and 2 bases at J; junction bases unmatched: 11. Germline assignment: CDR1 MNHEY and CDR2 SMNVEV (reference sequence). There are 16 residues in the CDR3. The CDR3 DNA reads as TGTGCCAGCAGCCGAGGTACTAGCGGGTCAGCCTACGAGCAGTACTTC. It encodes CASSRGTSGSAYEQYF.

CDR3: CSAPSSGRAANEQFF. CDR3 bases: TGCAGTGCTCCTAGTAGCGGGAGGGCAGCAAATGAGCAGTTCTTC. V gene TRBV20-1 combines with J gene TRBJ2-1; TRBD2 agrees at 11 bases. The CDR3 is made up of 15 amino acids. Losses at the gene ends were 5 bases for V and 7 bases for J; bases not matched to a gene: 10. CDR1 is DFQATT, CDR2 SNEGSKA, per germline (reference sequence).

Only a few counts were recorded for this clonotype. V gene TRBV6-1 combines with J gene TRBJ2-7; D uncertain. This CDR3 contains 14 residues. Deletions cut 6 bases from V and 3 bases from J, with 15 bases between. Germline assignment: CDR1 MNHNS and CDR2 SASEGT. CDR3 sequence: CASSQEFGNYEQYV. As DNA, the CDR3 is TGTGCCAGCAGCCAGGAATTCGGAAACTACGAGCAGTACGTC.

The gene calls are TRBV9 and TRBJ2-3, with D perhaps assigned TRBD1 or TRBD2 (5 bases each). The V end was cut by 7 bases, the J end by 2 bases, with 11 bases between. The V gene's germline CDR1 is SGDLS and CDR2 YYNGEE. This CDR3 has 13 residues. CDR3 sequence reads: CASSGHPTDTQYF. CDR3 bases: TGTGCCAGCTCGGGGCATCCCACAGATACGCAGTATTTT.

V is TRBV11-3 and J is TRBJ2-1, with 13 bases aligning to TRBD2. This CDR3 comprises 16 residues. V was pared by 6 bases and J by 7 bases, with 9 bases of the junction left unmatched. The V gene's germline CDR1 is SGHNT and CDR2 YENEEA. CDR3 sequence reads: CASRRTSGRGGNEQFF. The DNA of the CDR3 is TGTGCCAGCAGGAGGACTAGCGGGAGAGGGGGGAATGAGCAGTTCTTC. The whole variable domain, filled in from reference TRBV11-3 and TRBJ2-1, reads EAGVVQSPRYKIIEKKQPVAFWCNPISGHNTLYWYLQNLGQGPELLIRYENEEAVDDSQLPKDRFSAERLKGVDSTLKIQPAELGDSAVYLCASRRTSGRGGNEQFFGPGTRLTVL.

A few counts support this clonotype. The chain is built from TRBV10-3 and TRBJ2-1; 8 nucleotides line up with TRBD2. Looked up from germline, CDR1 is ENHRY and CDR2 is SYGVKD. The CDR3 has 15 amino acids. V shed 7 bases and J 6 bases; nucleotides not matched to a gene: 11. The CDR3, as DNA: TGTGCCATCAACGCTGGACTAGCTGATCTCAATGAGCAGTTCTTC. Its protein product is CAINAGLADLNEQFF.

In DNA, the CDR3 is TGTGCCATCAGTGAAATAACAGATACGCAGTATTTT. Protein: CAISEITDTQYF. The chain combines TRBV10-3 with TRBJ2-3; D uncertain. Germline V gives CDR1 ENHRY, CDR2 SYGVKD. The CDR3 consists of 12 residues. V shed 3 bases and J shed 3 bases, with 4 bases lying between them.

The chain employs TRBV12-3 or TRBV12-4 and TRBJ1-5; D remains unclear. The CDR3 runs 15 residues. V lost 6 bases to trimming and J lost 1 base, with 13 bases between them. The CDR3 reads CASSGRKGSNQPQHF. CDR3 coding DNA: TGTGCCAGCAGCGGCCGGAAAGGAAGCAATCAGCCCCAGCATTTT.

The V call is TRBV28, the J call TRBJ2-2, with D maybe TRBD2 (6 bases). In germline, CDR1 is MDHEN, CDR2 SYDVKM. The CDR3 has 15 amino acids. Trimming took 7 bases from V and 6 from J, leaving 18 bases between them. The CDR3 loop reads CASTPGTVKPGELFF. The CDR3 DNA follows: TGTGCCAGCACCCCCGGGACTGTGAAGCCCGGGGAGCTGTTTTTT.

The chain uses TRBV20-1 and TRBJ1-5, with 9 positions matching TRBD1. The CDR3 length is 16 residues. CDR1 is DFQATT, CDR2 SNEGSKA, per germline (reference sequence). V lost 0 bases to trimming and J lost 7 bases; unmatched junction nucleotides: 10. The CDR3 reads CSARDPWTGAGQPQHF. CDR3 in DNA: TGCAGTGCTAGAGATCCTTGGACAGGGGCCGGGCAGCCCCAGCATTTT.

This chain joins TRBV7-9 and TRBJ2-1; 7 bases agree with TRBD2. The germline gives CDR1 SEHNR, CDR2 FQNEAQ (reference sequence). The CDR3 has 16 residues. V shed 4 bases and J 4 bases; nucleotides not matched to a gene: 10. CDR3 nucleotide sequence: TGTGCCAGCAGCTCCCGTGCGGGGGAGAAATACAATGAGCAGTTCTTC. Its translation is CASSSRAGEKYNEQFF. Based on the CDR3 plus reference TRBV7-9 and TRBJ2-1, the full variable domain is DTGVSQNPRHKITKRGQNVTFRCDPISEHNRLYWYRQTLGQGPEFLTYFQNEAQLEKSRLLSDRFSAERPKGSFSTLEIQRTEQGDSAMYLCASSSRAGEKYNEQFFGPGTRLTVL.

The chain recombines TRBV20-1 with TRBJ2-5; 9 bases agree with TRBD1. The CDR3 has 14 residues. Germline V gives CDR1 DFQATT, CDR2 SNEGSKA (reference sequence). V was pared by 3 bases and J by 1 base, with 3 bases of the junction left unmatched. CDR3 residues: CSASPGQGQETQYF. The CDR3 DNA reads TGCAGTGCTAGCCCGGGACAGGGCCAAGAGACCCAGTACTTC.

The rearrangement links TRBV6-1 to TRBJ2-7; no clear D. From germline, CDR1 is MNHNS and CDR2 SASEGT. The V gene lost 0 bases and the J gene lost 2 bases, with 14 bases spanning the gap. The CDR3 spans 16 residues. The DNA for the CDR3 is TGTGCCAGCAGTGAAGCCCCCAGCCTTCGGGCCTACGAGCAGTACTTC. Protein sequence: CASSEAPSLRAYEQYF.

The chain is built from TRBV29-1 and TRBJ2-2; 8 nucleotides agree with TRBD2. Germline trimming cut 6 bases from V and 2 bases from J; bases unmatched to any gene: 8. CDR1 and CDR2 from the germline V gene are SQVTM and ANQGSEA. The CDR3 is 15 amino acids. CDR3: CSVQSSGTNTGELFF. In DNA form, the CDR3 reads TGCAGCGTCCAGAGTAGCGGGACCAACACCGGGGAGCTGTTTTTT.

The gene calls are TRBV20-1 and TRBJ2-1, with 11 bases lining up with TRBD2. CDR3 size: 17 residues. V was pared by 0 bases and J by 10 bases, with 14 bases of the junction left unmatched. Germline values: CDR1 DFQATT, CDR2 SNEGSKA (reference sequence). CDR3 amino acids: CSARDRGTSGPLREQFF. CDR3 bases: TGCAGTGCTAGAGATAGGGGGACTAGCGGTCCCCTTAGGGAGCAGTTCTTC.

This clonotype turned up a few times. The gene calls are TRBV7-9 and TRBJ1-3; weak D call: TRBD1 (6 bases). Germline V gene data show CDR1 as SEHNR and CDR2 as FQNEAQ (reference sequence). Trimming removed 5 bases from V and 0 bases from J, with 11 bases in between. The length of the CDR3 is 15 residues. DNA of the CDR3: TGTGCCAGCAGCGATACAGGGAGCTCTGGAAACACCATATATTTT. The encoded protein is CASSDTGSSGNTIYF. The whole variable domain, remainder taken from reference TRBV7-9 and TRBJ1-3, is DTGVSQNPRHKITKRGQNVTFRCDPISEHNRLYWYRQTLGQGPEFLTYFQNEAQLEKSRLLSDRFSAERPKGSFSTLEIQRTEQGDSAMYLCASSDTGSSGNTIYFGEGSWLTVV.

This clonotype has more than one count but fewer than ten. The chain joins TRBV2 to TRBJ1-1; D remains ambiguous. Germline CDR1 and CDR2: SNHLY and FYNNEI. The V end lost 8 bases, the J end lost 1 base, and 8 bases lay between the germline ends. This CDR3 is 12 amino acids long. The CDR3 protein is CASHKPNTEAFF. CDR3 sequence (DNA): TGTGCCAGCCACAAACCGAACACTGAAGCTTTCTTT.

This clonotype came up many times. The J gene is TRBJ2-3, the V gene TRBV5-1; D is uncertain. Germline-derived CDR1 and CDR2 are SGHRS and YFSETQ. The CDR3 sequence is 13 residues long. V lost 4 bases to trimming and J lost 0 bases, with 6 bases between them. In nucleotides, the CDR3 is TGCGCCAGCAGCCCCGCTAGCACAGATACGCAGTATTTT. Encoded protein: CASSPASTDTQYF.

The rearrangement joins TRBV28 to TRBJ2-2; D may be TRBD1 or TRBD2 (5 bases each). V was trimmed by 10 bases and J by 5 bases, leaving 20 bases between them. The CDR3 length is 15 residues. The germline V gene has CDR1 MDHEN and CDR2 SYDVKM. The CDR3 region has the DNA TGTGCCACCCAGTGGGGCCCCTCGGGGACCGGGGAGCTGTTTTTT. This codes for CATQWGPSGTGELFF.